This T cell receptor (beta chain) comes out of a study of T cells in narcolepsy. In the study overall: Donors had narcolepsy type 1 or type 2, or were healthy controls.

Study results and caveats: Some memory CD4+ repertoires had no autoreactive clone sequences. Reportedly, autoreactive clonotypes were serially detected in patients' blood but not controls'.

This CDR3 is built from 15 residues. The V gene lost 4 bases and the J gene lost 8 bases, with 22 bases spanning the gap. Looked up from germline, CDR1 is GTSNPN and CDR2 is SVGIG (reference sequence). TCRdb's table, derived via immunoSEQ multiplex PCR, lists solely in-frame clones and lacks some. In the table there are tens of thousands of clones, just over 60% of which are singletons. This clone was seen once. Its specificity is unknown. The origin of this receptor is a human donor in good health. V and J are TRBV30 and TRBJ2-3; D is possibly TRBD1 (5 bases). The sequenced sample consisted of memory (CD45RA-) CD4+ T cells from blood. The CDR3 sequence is CAWNIGAGQSGTQYF. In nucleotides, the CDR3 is TGTGCCTGGAATATAGGGGCAGGGCAAAGTGGTACGCAGTATTTT.